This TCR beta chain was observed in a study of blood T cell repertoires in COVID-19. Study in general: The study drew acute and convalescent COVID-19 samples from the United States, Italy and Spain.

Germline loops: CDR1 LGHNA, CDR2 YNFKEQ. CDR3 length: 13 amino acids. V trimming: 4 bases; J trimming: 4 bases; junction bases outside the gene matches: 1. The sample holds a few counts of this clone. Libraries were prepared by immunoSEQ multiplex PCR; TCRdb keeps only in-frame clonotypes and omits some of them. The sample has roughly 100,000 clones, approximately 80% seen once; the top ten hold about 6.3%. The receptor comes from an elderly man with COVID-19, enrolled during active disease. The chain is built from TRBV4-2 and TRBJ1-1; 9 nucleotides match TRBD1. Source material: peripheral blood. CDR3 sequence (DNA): TGTGCCAGCAGCCCGACAGGGGGCACTGAAGCTTTCTTT. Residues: CASSPTGGTEAFF.